Below are 32 T cell receptor beta chains sequenced from a single sample in a study of response to subunit inactivated influenza vaccine. TCRdb processed the RT-PCR reads anew with MiXCR; each CDR3 protein has one entry. The data contain hundreds of thousands of distinct CDR3 sequences, about 25% of them singletons. Sequenced material: CD4+ T cells sorted from PBMCs, taken about 5 days after vaccination. These receptors were collected from a middle-aged man who received an inactivated influenza vaccine.

This clonotype was seen only a few times. The chain couples TRBV7-2 to TRBJ2-1; D is undetermined. Between the trimmed V and J ends, which lost 7 bases and 5 bases, there was a span of 12 bases. Germline CDR1 SGHTA, CDR2 FQGNSA. The CDR3 contains 13 residues. CDR3 loop: CASTVGRNNEQFF. The CDR3 bases are TGTGCCAGCACGGTCGGAAGGAACAATGAGCAGTTCTTC.

This clonotype has a handful of counts. The chain uses TRBV6-1 and TRBJ1-5; D perhaps matches TRBD1 (6 bases). There are 15 residues in the CDR3. Germline CDR1 and CDR2: MNHNS and SASEGT. V was clipped by 5 bases and J by 7 bases, with 18 bases between them. The CDR3 region has the DNA TGTGCCAGCAGTCTTGGGGGGCCACCGAGCCAGCCCCAGCATTTT. It specifies CASSLGGPPSQPQHF.

The chain has TRBV7-2 and TRBJ2-7, with D perhaps matching TRBD1 (6 bases). V lost 4 bases to trimming and J lost 2 bases, with 18 bases between them. There are 16 residues in the CDR3. Germline loops: CDR1 SGHTA, CDR2 FQGNSA. CDR3 protein: CASSSQLVRGTYEQYF. For the CDR3, the DNA is TGTGCCAGCAGCTCACAGTTAGTAAGGGGGACCTACGAGCAGTACTTC. Full variable domain (missing parts from reference TRBV7-2 and TRBJ2-7): GAGVSQSPSNKVTEKGKDVELRCDPISGHTALYWYRQSLGQGLEFLIYFQGNSAPDKSGLPSDRFSAERTGGSVSTLTIQRTQQEDSAVYLCASSSQLVRGTYEQYFGPGTRLTVT.

J is TRBJ2-5 and V is TRBV4-3; D is unresolved. Trimming removed 3 bases at V and 2 bases at J, with 13 bases between. Germline V gene sequence: CDR1 LGHNA, CDR2 YSLEER. The CDR3 consists of 15 residues. CDR3: CASSHAWAQQETQYF. Here the CDR3 DNA reads TGCGCCAGCAGCCATGCCTGGGCGCAACAAGAGACCCAGTACTTC.

The chain uses TRBV7-2 and TRBJ2-2; 7 nucleotides match TRBD1. Germline V gene data show CDR1 as SGHTA and CDR2 as FQGNSA. After removal of 0 bases from V and 5 bases from J, the junction contained 6 bases not matched to a gene. The CDR3 loop spans 16 amino acids. The CDR3 loop is CASSLAAGGRTGELFF. The CDR3 coding sequence is TGTGCCAGCAGCTTAGCGGCAGGGGGAAGGACCGGGGAGCTGTTTTTT.

This rearrangement joins TRBV11-2 to TRBJ2-1, with D perhaps matching TRBD2 (6 bases). This CDR3 contains 17 residues. Trimming took 1 base from V and 1 from J, leaving 14 bases between them. CDR1 and CDR2 (germline): SGHAT, FQNNGV. The CDR3 bases are TGTGCCAGCAGCTTAGTGGTAGCGGAGGGGTCCTACAATGAGCAGTTCTTC. Translation: CASSLVVAEGSYNEQFF.

This clonotype was recorded a few times. The chain combines TRBV6-1 with TRBJ2-2, with TRBD2 matching over 11 bases. The germline CDR1 and CDR2 sequences are MNHNS and SASEGT. The ends lost 3 bases at V and 5 bases at J; junction bases unmatched: 5. The CDR3 runs to 16 residues. CDR3 nucleotide sequence: TGTGCCAGCAGTGATTTAGCGGGGGGGCGTACCGGGGAGCTGTTTTTT. As protein: CASSDLAGGRTGELFF.

The V call is TRBV27, the J call TRBJ2-2, with 7 nucleotides matching TRBD1. V shed 6 bases, J shed 1 base, and the junction held 14 bases outside the gene matches. Germline values: CDR1 MNHEY, CDR2 SMNVEV (reference sequence). The CDR3 spans 18 residues. The CDR3 loop reads CASSNLRSGQKNTGELFF. For the CDR3, the DNA is TGTGCCAGCAGCAACCTTAGGTCGGGACAGAAGAACACCGGGGAGCTGTTTTTT.

The chain employs TRBV7-9 and TRBJ2-1, with D unclear. Per germline, CDR1 SEHNR and CDR2 FQNEAQ (reference sequence). The CDR3 consists of 13 residues. V was trimmed by 5 bases and J by 4 bases, leaving 9 bases between them. The CDR3 loop reads CASSGRMYNEQFF. The CDR3 DNA sequence: TGTGCCAGCAGCGGACGGATGTACAATGAGCAGTTCTTC. Full variable domain (rest looked up from reference TRBV7-9 and TRBJ2-1): DTGVSQNPRHKITKRGQNVTFRCDPISEHNRLYWYRQTLGQGPEFLTYFQNEAQLEKSRLLSDRFSAERPKGSFSTLEIQRTEQGDSAMYLCASSGRMYNEQFFGPGTRLTVL.

The J gene is TRBJ1-1, the V gene TRBV7-2; D not resolved. V was trimmed by 5 bases and J by 0 bases, leaving 16 bases between them. Germline CDR1 SGHTA, CDR2 FQGNSA. CDR3 size: 16 residues. In nucleotides, the CDR3 is TGTGCCAGCAGCCTAGGGCCCATACAGCTGAACACTGAAGCTTTCTTT. Protein sequence: CASSLGPIQLNTEAFF.

Only a few counts were recorded for this clonotype. The chain's CDR3 is CATSDPSRGPSTDTQYF. CDR3 bases: TGTGCCACCAGTGACCCGTCGAGAGGACCCAGCACAGATACGCAGTATTTT. This chain joins TRBV24-1 and TRBJ2-3; D is unclear. The CDR3 is made up of 17 amino acids. V was trimmed by 4 bases and J by 0 bases, leaving 16 bases between them. CDR1 and CDR2 from the germline V gene are KGHDR and SFDVKD.

The V and J genes are TRBV12-3 or TRBV12-4 and TRBJ1-5; tentatively, D is TRBD1 (6 bases). The ends were cut back, 3 bases at V and 4 bases at J, with 16 bases in the middle. CDR3 length equals 16 residues. The CDR3, as DNA: TGTGCCAGCAGTTTGATCAGGGGAAACGGGAATCAGCCCCAGCATTTT. Encoded protein: CASSLIRGNGNQPQHF.

This clonotype was detected a few times. V and J are TRBV6-2 or TRBV6-3 and TRBJ1-6; 10 positions agree with TRBD1. V was pared by 5 bases and J by 6 bases, with 19 bases of the junction left unmatched. This CDR3 has 20 residues. The germline V gene encodes CDR1 MNHEY and CDR2 SVGEGT. CDR3 DNA sequence: TGTGCCAGCAGTCAGCTAGCGCGGACAGGGGGTGCTCGGGGTAATTCACCCCTCCACTTT. Translated, it gives CASSQLARTGGARGNSPLHF.

This clonotype was observed many times. This chain connects TRBV29-1 to TRBJ2-2; TRBD1 aligns across 12 bases. The CDR3 contains 14 residues. Germline values: CDR1 SQVTM, CDR2 ANQGSEA. V shed 7 bases and J 4 bases; nucleotides not matched to a gene: 4. In DNA form, the CDR3 reads TGCAGCGCACGGGGACAGGGGGCCACCGGGGAGCTGTTTTTT. Amino acid sequence: CSARGQGATGELFF.

J is TRBJ2-7 and V is TRBV6-1; D might be TRBD1 (5 bases). The CDR3 loop spans 18 amino acids. Trimming left V 4 bases short and J 2 bases short, with 24 bases between. CDR1 is MNHNS and CDR2 is SASEGT in the germline V gene. The CDR3 DNA reads as TGTGCCAGCAGTGTGTCGGACACCTTCATGGCTTTCCCCTACGAGCAGTACTTC. As protein: CASSVSDTFMAFPYEQYF.

J is TRBJ1-2 and V is TRBV20-1; 8 bases map to TRBD1. CDR1 DFQATT and CDR2 SNEGSKA come from the germline V gene (reference sequence). The V segment lost 6 bases and the J segment 2 bases; nucleotides outside the gene matches: 8. There are 14 residues in the CDR3. The CDR3 spells CSAPDRVGNYGYTF. In nucleotides, the CDR3 is TGCAGTGCCCCGGACAGGGTGGGGAACTATGGCTACACCTTC.

A note on this clonotype: At one of its ends the junction is not consistent with the germline gene, which may arise from a read error. The chain joins TRBV12-3 or TRBV12-4 to TRBJ2-3; 8 bases are a match to TRBD2. The CDR3 sequence is 15 residues long. CDR3 sequence: CASSFDGTRQDTQSF. The CDR3 bases are TGTGCCAGCAGTTTCGACGGGACTAGACAAGATACGCAGTCTTTT.

The CDR3: CATSTLAQPLTDTQYF. CDR3 nucleotide sequence: TGTGCCACCAGCACCCTCGCCCAACCTCTCACAGATACGCAGTATTTT. The rearrangement uses TRBV15 and TRBJ2-3; no definite D call. Germline CDR1 reads LNHNV; CDR2 reads YYDKDF (reference sequence). Trimming pared 4 bases from V and 2 bases from J, leaving 16 bases between. The CDR3 runs to 16 residues.

J is TRBJ2-1 and V is TRBV6-2 or TRBV6-3, with D possibly matching TRBD2 (5 bases). Germline-derived CDR1 and CDR2 are MNHEY and SVGEGT. V was clipped by 6 bases and J by 6 bases, with 15 bases between them. This CDR3 is 14 amino acids long. The CDR3 spells CASRLSGLPNEQFF. The CDR3 DNA reads as TGTGCCAGCAGGCTGAGCGGTCTTCCCAATGAGCAGTTCTTC.

This rearrangement joins TRBV28 to TRBJ2-7; D may be TRBD2 (5 bases). The V and J ends lost 5 bases and 5 bases respectively, with 10 bases between them. CDR1 and CDR2 (germline): MDHEN, SYDVKM. The CDR3 runs to 12 residues. The CDR3 spells CASSEGRDEQYF. CDR3 sequence (DNA): TGTGCCAGCAGTGAGGGTCGCGACGAGCAGTACTTC.

This chain joins TRBV6-5 and TRBJ1-1, with TRBD1 matching 8 bases. The CDR3 totals 14 residues. V trimming: 4 bases; J trimming: 4 bases; junction bases outside the gene matches: 5. CDR1 and CDR2 from the germline V gene are MNHEY and SVGAGI. CDR3 amino acids: CASSSLGQGTEAFF. Written as DNA, the CDR3 is TGTGCCAGCAGTTCGCTAGGACAGGGCACTGAAGCTTTCTTT.

The chain joins TRBV7-2 to TRBJ2-3; D is unresolved. Looked up from germline, CDR1 is SGHTA and CDR2 is FQGNSA. CDR3 length: 12 amino acids. Trimming removed 7 bases from V and 5 bases from J, with 10 bases in between. The CDR3 loop is CASTAAVDTQYF. CDR3 bases: TGTGCCAGCACCGCTGCTGTAGATACGCAGTATTTT.

This clonotype appeared a few times. The chain has TRBV18 and TRBJ2-7, with D perhaps matching TRBD2 (5 bases). Trimming took 2 bases from V and 2 from J, leaving 13 bases between them. Germline-derived CDR1 and CDR2 are KGHSH and LQKENI. The CDR3 spans 15 residues. CDR3 residues: CASSPGSGGTYEQYF. The CDR3 coding sequence is TGTGCCAGCTCACCAGGGAGTGGCGGAACCTACGAGCAGTACTTC.

This clonotype was observed a handful of times. This rearrangement joins TRBV11-2 to TRBJ1-6; D is undetermined. Trimming pared 1 base from V and 8 bases from J, leaving 6 bases between. The germline V gene has CDR1 SGHAT and CDR2 FQNNGV. The CDR3 contains 13 residues. For the CDR3, the DNA is TGTGCCAGCAGCTTAGTTCTGGATTCACCCCTCCACTTT. Residues: CASSLVLDSPLHF.

V is TRBV20-1 and J is TRBJ1-6; 7 positions match TRBD1. With V trimmed by 7 bases and J by 10 bases, 19 bases remained unmatched. Germline V gene sequence: CDR1 DFQATT, CDR2 SNEGSKA (reference sequence). This CDR3 contains 16 residues. For the CDR3, the DNA is TGCAGTGTTAAGACAGGGCCGAAGATTACCAAATCACCCCTCCACTTT. Amino acid sequence: CSVKTGPKITKSPLHF.

This clonotype came up once. This chain uses TRBV5-1 with TRBJ2-2, with TRBD2 identical over 9 bases. The CDR3 consists of 15 residues. V lost 2 bases, J lost 6 bases, and 5 bases stayed unmatched. Germline V gene lookup returns CDR1 SGHRS and CDR2 YFSETQ. CDR3 region: CASSLLAGAAGELFF. CDR3 coding DNA: TGCGCCAGCAGCTTATTAGCGGGAGCTGCCGGGGAGCTGTTTTTT.

V gene TRBV2 combines with J gene TRBJ2-5; D gene ambiguous. Germline lookup yields CDR1 SNHLY and CDR2 FYNNEI. This CDR3 has 16 amino acids. Trimming removed 5 bases at V and 2 bases at J, with 18 bases between. CDR3 protein: CASSSTTTVGQETQYF. CDR3 nucleotides: TGTGCCAGCAGTTCGACAACCACGGTGGGGCAAGAGACCCAGTACTTC.

The chain links TRBV5-1 to TRBJ2-7, with D uncertain. Germline V gene sequence: CDR1 SGHRS, CDR2 YFSETQ. V shed 4 bases and J shed 2 bases, with 13 bases lying between them. The CDR3 runs to 14 residues. CDR3 in amino acids: CASSLGMEPYEQYF. The CDR3, as DNA: TGCGCCAGCAGCCTCGGCATGGAGCCCTACGAGCAGTACTTC.

In its sample, this clonotype was seen a few times. The chain has TRBV6-1 and TRBJ2-2; 9 nucleotides line up with TRBD1. V was pared by 5 bases and J by 2 bases, with 3 bases of the junction left unmatched. Germline CDR1 reads MNHNS; CDR2 reads SASEGT. CDR3 length: 15 amino acids. The CDR3 coding sequence is TGTGCCAGCAGTACGGGACAGGGAAACACCGGGGAGCTGTTTTTT. This encodes CASSTGQGNTGELFF.

The chain links TRBV19 to TRBJ1-5, with TRBD1 identical over 9 bases. Germline CDR1 is LNHDA and CDR2 is SQIVND (reference sequence). The CDR3 has 14 residues. V dropped 5 bases and J dropped 4; count of bases not matched to a gene: 3. DNA for the CDR3: TGTGCCAGTAGTGCCGGGACAGGGAATCAGCCCCAGCATTTT. Translating gives CASSAGTGNQPQHF.

The chain has TRBV7-2 and TRBJ2-3; the match to TRBD2 covers 13 bases. Germline loops: CDR1 SGHTA, CDR2 FQGNSA. The CDR3 extends over 17 amino acids. With 5 bases clipped from V and 6 bases from J, the junction kept 11 bases outside the gene matches. CDR3 DNA sequence: TGTGCCAGCAGCCAAAGGACTAGCGGGAGCGGACGGGATACGCAGTATTTT. Its protein is CASSQRTSGSGRDTQYF.

The rearrangement links TRBV20-1 to TRBJ2-3; a possible D gene is TRBD2 (6 bases). V shed 3 bases and J shed 2 bases, with 9 bases lying between them. Germline values: CDR1 DFQATT, CDR2 SNEGSKA (reference sequence). The length of the CDR3 is 13 residues. Written as DNA, the CDR3 is TGCAGTGCTAGCGCGGGATCCACAGATACGCAGTATTTT. Its protein product is CSASAGSTDTQYF.